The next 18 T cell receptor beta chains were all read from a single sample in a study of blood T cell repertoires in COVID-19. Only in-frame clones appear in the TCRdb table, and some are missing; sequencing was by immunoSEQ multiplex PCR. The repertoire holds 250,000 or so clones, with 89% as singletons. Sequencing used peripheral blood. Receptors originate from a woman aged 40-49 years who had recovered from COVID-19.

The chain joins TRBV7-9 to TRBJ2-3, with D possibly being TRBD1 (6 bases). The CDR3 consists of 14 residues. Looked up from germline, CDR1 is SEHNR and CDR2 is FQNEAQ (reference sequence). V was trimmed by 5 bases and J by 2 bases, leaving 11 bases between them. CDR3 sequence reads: CASSPGTYTDTQYF. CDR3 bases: TGTGCCAGCAGCCCCGGGACATACACAGATACGCAGTATTTT.

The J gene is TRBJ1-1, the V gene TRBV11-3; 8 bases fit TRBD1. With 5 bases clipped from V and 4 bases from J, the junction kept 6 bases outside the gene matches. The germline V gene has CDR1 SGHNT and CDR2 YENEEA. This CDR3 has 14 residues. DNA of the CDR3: TGTGCCAGCAGCGCAGGGGGCGGAATCACTGAAGCTTTCTTT. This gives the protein CASSAGGGITEAFF.

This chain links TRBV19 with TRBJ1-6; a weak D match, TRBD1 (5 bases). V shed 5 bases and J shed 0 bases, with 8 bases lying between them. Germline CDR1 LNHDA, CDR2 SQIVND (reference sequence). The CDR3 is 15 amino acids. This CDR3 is CASSDRPSYNSPLHF. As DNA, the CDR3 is TGTGCCAGTAGTGACAGACCCTCCTATAATTCACCCCTCCACTTT. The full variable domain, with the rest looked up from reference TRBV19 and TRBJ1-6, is DGGITQSPKYLFRKEGQNVTLSCEQNLNHDAMYWYRQDPGQGLRLIYYSQIVNDFQKGDIAEGYSVSREKKESFPLTVTSAQKNPTAFYLCASSDRPSYNSPLHFGNGTRLTVT.

The CDR3 nucleotides are TGTGCCAGCAGCTTAGAACCCGGGACTAGCGGGACTACGAGTCACGAGCAGTACGTC. This encodes CASSLEPGTSGTTSHEQYV. V is TRBV7-7 and J is TRBJ2-7, with 13 bases fitting TRBD2. Germline CDR1 SSHAT, CDR2 FNYEAQ (reference sequence). The CDR3 contains 19 residues. The J segment lost 5 bases and the V segment lost 1 base, leaving 14 bases of the junction unmatched.

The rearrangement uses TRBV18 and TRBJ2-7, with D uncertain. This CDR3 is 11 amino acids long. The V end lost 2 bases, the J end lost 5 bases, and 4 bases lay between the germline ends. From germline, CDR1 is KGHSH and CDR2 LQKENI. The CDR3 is CASSPGHEQYV. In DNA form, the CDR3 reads TGTGCCAGCTCACCAGGCCACGAGCAGTACGTC.

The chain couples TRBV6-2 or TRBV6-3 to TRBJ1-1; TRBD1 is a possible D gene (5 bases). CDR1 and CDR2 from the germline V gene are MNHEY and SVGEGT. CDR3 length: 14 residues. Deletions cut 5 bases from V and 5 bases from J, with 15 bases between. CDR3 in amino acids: CASSEEYGGTEAFF. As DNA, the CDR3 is TGTGCCAGCAGTGAGGAATACGGGGGTACTGAAGCTTTCTTT.

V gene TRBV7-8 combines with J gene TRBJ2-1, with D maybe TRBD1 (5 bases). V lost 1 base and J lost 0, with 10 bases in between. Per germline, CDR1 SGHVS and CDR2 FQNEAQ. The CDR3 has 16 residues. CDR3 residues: CASSLDRLSSYNEQFF. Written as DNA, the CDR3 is TGTGCCAGCAGCTTAGACAGGCTATCCTCCTACAATGAGCAGTTCTTC.

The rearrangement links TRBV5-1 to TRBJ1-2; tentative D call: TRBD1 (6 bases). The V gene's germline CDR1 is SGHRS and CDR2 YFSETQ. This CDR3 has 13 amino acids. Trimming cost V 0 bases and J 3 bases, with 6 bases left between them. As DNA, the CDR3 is TGCGCCAGCAGCTTGGACAGGGACTATGGCTACACCTTC. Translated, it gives CASSLDRDYGYTF.

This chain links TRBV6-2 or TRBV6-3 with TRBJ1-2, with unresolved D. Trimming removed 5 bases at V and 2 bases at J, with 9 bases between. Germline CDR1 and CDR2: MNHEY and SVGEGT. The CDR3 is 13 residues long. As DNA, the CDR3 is TGTGCCAGCAGTATTACAGAGAACTATGGCTACACCTTC. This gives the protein CASSITENYGYTF.

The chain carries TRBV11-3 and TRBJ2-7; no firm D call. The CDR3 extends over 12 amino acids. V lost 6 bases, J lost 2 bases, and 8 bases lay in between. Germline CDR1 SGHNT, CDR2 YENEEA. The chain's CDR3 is CASSGPTYEQYV. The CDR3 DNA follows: TGTGCCAGCAGTGGGCCGACCTACGAGCAGTACGTC.

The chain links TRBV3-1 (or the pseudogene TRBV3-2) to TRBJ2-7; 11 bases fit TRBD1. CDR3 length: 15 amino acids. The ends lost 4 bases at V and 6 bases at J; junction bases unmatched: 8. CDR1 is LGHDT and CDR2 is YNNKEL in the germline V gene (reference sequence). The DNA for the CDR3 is TGTGCCAGCAGCCTTTGGGACAGGGGGTTGGGCGAGCAGTACTTC. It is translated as CASSLWDRGLGEQYF.

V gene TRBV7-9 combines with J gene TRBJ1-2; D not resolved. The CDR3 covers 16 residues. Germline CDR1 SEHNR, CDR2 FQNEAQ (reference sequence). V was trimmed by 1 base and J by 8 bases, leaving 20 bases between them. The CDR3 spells CASSLGLGPEAGGYTF. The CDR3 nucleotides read TGTGCCAGCAGCTTAGGGTTGGGTCCTGAAGCAGGCGGCTACACCTTC.

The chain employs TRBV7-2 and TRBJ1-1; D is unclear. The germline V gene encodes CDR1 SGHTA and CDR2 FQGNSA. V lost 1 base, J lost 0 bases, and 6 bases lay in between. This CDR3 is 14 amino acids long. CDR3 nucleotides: TGTGCCAGCAGCTTAGGACTTATGAACACTGAAGCTTTCTTT. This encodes CASSLGLMNTEAFF.

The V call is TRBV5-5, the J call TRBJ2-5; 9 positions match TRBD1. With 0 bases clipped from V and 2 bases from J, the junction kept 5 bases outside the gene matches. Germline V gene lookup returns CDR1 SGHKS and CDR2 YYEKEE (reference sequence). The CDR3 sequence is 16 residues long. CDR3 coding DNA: TGTGCCAGCAGCTTGGACGGGACAGGGACACAAGAGACCCAGTACTTC. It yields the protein CASSLDGTGTQETQYF.

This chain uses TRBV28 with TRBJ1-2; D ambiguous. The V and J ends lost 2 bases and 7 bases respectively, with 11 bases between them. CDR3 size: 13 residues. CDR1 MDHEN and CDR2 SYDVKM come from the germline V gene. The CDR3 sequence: CASSLQPNSGYTF. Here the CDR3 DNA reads TGTGCCAGCAGTTTACAGCCTAACAGTGGCTACACCTTC.

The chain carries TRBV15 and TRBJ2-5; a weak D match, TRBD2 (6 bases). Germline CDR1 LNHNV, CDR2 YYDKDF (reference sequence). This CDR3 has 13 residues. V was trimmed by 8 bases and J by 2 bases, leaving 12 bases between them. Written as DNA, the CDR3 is TGTGCCACCGCGTGGAGGGTTCAAGAGACCCAGTACTTC. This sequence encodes CATAWRVQETQYF. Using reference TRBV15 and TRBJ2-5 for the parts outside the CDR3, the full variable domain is DAMVIQNPRYQVTQFGKPVTLSCSQTLNHNVMYWYQQKSSQAPKLLFHYYDKDFNNEADTPDNFQSRRPNTSFCFLDIRSPGLGDTAMYLCATAWRVQETQYFGPGTRLLVL.

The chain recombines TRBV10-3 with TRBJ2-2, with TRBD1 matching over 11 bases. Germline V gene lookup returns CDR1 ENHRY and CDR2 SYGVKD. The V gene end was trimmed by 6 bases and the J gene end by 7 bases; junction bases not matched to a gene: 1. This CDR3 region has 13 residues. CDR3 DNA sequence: TGTGCCATCAGCGGGACAGGGGGCGGGGAGCTGTTTTTT. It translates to CAISGTGGGELFF.

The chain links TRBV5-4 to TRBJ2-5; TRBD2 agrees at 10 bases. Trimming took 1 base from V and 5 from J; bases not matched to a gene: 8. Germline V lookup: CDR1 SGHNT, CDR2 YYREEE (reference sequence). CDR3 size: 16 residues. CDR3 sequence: CASSLMSSGGAETQYF. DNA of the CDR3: TGTGCCAGCAGCTTGATGTCGAGCGGGGGGGCGGAGACCCAGTACTTC.